These 8 T cell receptor beta chains were sequenced from one sample in a study of T cell responses to AZD1222 COVID-19 vaccine. Sequenced by immunoSEQ multiplex PCR; TCRdb stores in-frame clones only, minus some. The sample has 150,000 or so clones, 90% seen once. Sequenced here: peripheral blood, sampled 28 days after the second AZD1222 dose. The origin of the receptors is an adult who received the AZD1222 COVID-19 vaccine.

The chain links TRBV11-1 to TRBJ2-3, with TRBD1 matching over 10 bases. The length of the CDR3 is 14 residues. From germline, CDR1 is SGHAT and CDR2 FQDESV (reference sequence). V lost 5 bases to trimming and J lost 8 bases; unmatched junction nucleotides: 7. The CDR3 sequence is CASSERQGAGTQYF. The CDR3 bases are TGTGCCAGCAGCGAGAGACAGGGGGCAGGTACGCAGTATTTT.

A single count supports this clone. The chain is built from TRBV29-1 and TRBJ2-7; TRBD1 might be the D (5 bases). Germline CDR1 is SQVTM and CDR2 is ANQGSEA. CDR3 length equals 13 residues. Trimming removed 2 bases at V and 6 bases at J, with 14 bases between. CDR3 sequence reads: CSVESQERGEQYF. CDR3 sequence (DNA): TGCAGCGTTGAATCACAGGAACGTGGCGAGCAGTACTTC.

V and J are TRBV7-9 and TRBJ1-3; D is unclear. The CDR3 loop spans 14 amino acids. Germline CDR1 reads SEHNR; CDR2 reads FQNEAQ (reference sequence). V lost 3 bases, J lost 3 bases, and 9 bases lay in between. The CDR3 bases are TGTGCCAGCAGCTTCGGAGGCGGTGGAAACACCATATATTTT. Translated: CASSFGGGGNTIYF. The full variable domain, rest sourced from reference TRBV7-9 and TRBJ1-3, is DTGVSQNPRHKITKRGQNVTFRCDPISEHNRLYWYRQTLGQGPEFLTYFQNEAQLEKSRLLSDRFSAERPKGSFSTLEIQRTEQGDSAMYLCASSFGGGGNTIYFGEGSWLTVV.

The chain employs TRBV12-3 or TRBV12-4 and TRBJ1-5, with D tentatively TRBD1 (5 bases). The CDR3 length is 12 residues. V lost 2 bases to trimming and J lost 16 bases, with 15 bases between them. In DNA, the CDR3 is TGTGCCAGCAGTTTACCCAGGGAATCACAACATTTT. This encodes CASSLPRESQHF.

This clone was seen only once. This chain connects TRBV7-9 to TRBJ1-2; D gene ambiguous. The CDR3 is 17 residues long. Germline V gene data show CDR1 as SEHNR and CDR2 as FQNEAQ (reference sequence). Deletions cut 1 base from V and 4 bases from J, with 19 bases between. CDR3 sequence reads: CASSLVLRQNHAYGYTF. CDR3 in DNA: TGTGCCAGCAGCTTAGTGTTGCGGCAGAATCACGCCTATGGCTACACCTTC. Based on the CDR3 plus reference TRBV7-9 and TRBJ1-2, the full variable domain is DTGVSQNPRHKITKRGQNVTFRCDPISEHNRLYWYRQTLGQGPEFLTYFQNEAQLEKSRLLSDRFSAERPKGSFSTLEIQRTEQGDSAMYLCASSLVLRQNHAYGYTFGSGTRLTVV.

The rearrangement uses TRBV2 and TRBJ2-2; D gene ambiguous. V was trimmed by 4 bases and J by 4 bases, leaving 7 bases between them. This CDR3 is 13 amino acids long. Germline CDR1 reads SNHLY; CDR2 reads FYNNEI. The DNA for the CDR3 is TGTGCCAGCAGTGTCGAAGGCACCGGGGAGCTGTTTTTT. This codes for CASSVEGTGELFF.

V usage is TRBV7-2 and J usage is TRBJ2-5; no clear D gene. Per the germline V gene, CDR1 is SGHTA and CDR2 is FQGNSA. V shed 1 base and J shed 1 base, with 7 bases lying between them. The CDR3 is 14 amino acids. The CDR3 here is CASSLGLLQETQYF. CDR3 in DNA: TGTGCCAGCAGCTTAGGACTTCTCCAAGAGACCCAGTACTTC.

CDR3 in DNA: TGTGCCAGTAGTGTAGGAAGTCATGGCTACACCTTC. Translating it yields CASSVGSHGYTF. J is TRBJ1-2 and V is TRBV19; D ambiguous. Looked up from germline, CDR1 is LNHDA and CDR2 is SQIVND (reference sequence). V lost 5 bases and J 6 bases, leaving 10 bases between the germline ends. This CDR3 spans 12 amino acids.